These 10 T cell receptor beta chains were sequenced from one sample in a study of cytomegalovirus exposure and HLA in healthy donors. TCRdb's copy holds only in-frame clones and misses some; the assay was immunoSEQ multiplex PCR. Of about 98,000 clones detected, about 90% appear once; the ten largest clones hold 5.5% to 7%. Sequences were obtained from PBMCs. These receptors all come from a man between 18 and 29 years old in good health and CMV-seropositive.

The chain couples TRBV27 to TRBJ2-1, with TRBD2 matching over 11 bases. Germline-derived CDR1 and CDR2 are MNHEY and SMNVEV (reference sequence). The J segment lost 7 bases and the V segment lost 2 bases, leaving 10 bases of the junction unmatched. There are 17 residues in the CDR3. CDR3 residues: CASSLTSGRSLGNEQFF. CDR3 sequence (DNA): TGTGCCAGCAGTTTAACTAGCGGGAGATCCTTGGGGAATGAGCAGTTCTTC.

V usage is TRBV27 and J usage is TRBJ2-7; unclear D gene. V was clipped by 6 bases and J by 0 bases, with 12 bases between them. Germline CDR1 reads MNHEY; CDR2 reads SMNVEV (reference sequence). The CDR3 totals 14 residues. Here the CDR3 reads CASSPSGYSYEQYF. Here the CDR3 DNA reads TGTGCCAGCAGCCCCTCCGGTTACTCCTACGAGCAGTACTTC.

V gene TRBV4-2 combines with J gene TRBJ1-2, with D possibly being TRBD1 (5 bases). The CDR3 extends over 15 amino acids. Germline CDR1 reads LGHNA; CDR2 reads YNFKEQ. The V end lost 4 bases, the J end lost 3 bases, and 15 bases lay between the germline ends. CDR3 in amino acids: CASSPRGGADYGYTF. The CDR3 DNA reads TGTGCCAGCAGCCCCCGGGGAGGGGCGGACTATGGCTACACCTTC.

The gene calls are TRBV2 and TRBJ1-5; D may be TRBD1 (5 bases). Trimming left V 6 bases short and J 3 bases short, with 9 bases between. Per the germline V gene, CDR1 is SNHLY and CDR2 is FYNNEI. The CDR3 extends over 13 amino acids. CDR3 sequence: CASRHRFNQPQHF. CDR3 nucleotides: TGTGCCAGCAGACACAGGTTCAATCAGCCCCAGCATTTT.

V and J are TRBV1 and TRBJ2-3; the tabulated D call, TRBD2, remains unverified against the DNA. TRBV1 is listed as a pseudogene. The CDR3 covers 19 residues. The CDR3 coding sequence is TGCACCAGCAGCCAAGATCTGAGGGCTAGCGGGAATCTAGGGGATACGCAGTATTTT. Residues: CTSSQDLRASGNLGDTQYF.

This clone was observed a few times. The chain carries TRBV4-2 and TRBJ2-3; tentative D call: TRBD1 (5 bases). Germline loops: CDR1 LGHNA, CDR2 YNFKEQ. The CDR3 is made up of 13 amino acids. V lost 0 bases and J 4 bases, leaving 5 bases between the germline ends. CDR3 DNA sequence: TGTGCCAGCAGCCAAGAAGGGGCAGATACGCAGTATTTT. It is translated as CASSQEGADTQYF.

In nucleotides, the CDR3 is TGTGCCAGTAGTCCCCTTGACCTAGCGGGTGACAATACGCAGTATTTT. As protein: CASSPLDLAGDNTQYF. This rearrangement joins TRBV19 to TRBJ2-3; TRBD2 aligns across 8 bases. Germline V gene sequence: CDR1 LNHDA, CDR2 SQIVND (reference sequence). The trim removed 5 bases at V and 7 bases at J, leaving 14 bases unmatched. The CDR3 runs 16 residues.

J is TRBJ1-5 and V is TRBV7-2; D perhaps matches TRBD1 (6 bases). Trimming took 5 bases from V and 0 from J, leaving 11 bases between them. Per the germline V gene, CDR1 is SGHTA and CDR2 is FQGNSA. The CDR3 contains 15 residues. CDR3 protein: CASSPPGASNQPQHF. DNA of the CDR3: TGTGCCAGCAGCCCCCCAGGGGCTAGCAATCAGCCCCAGCATTTT.

V and J are TRBV19 and TRBJ2-7; 11 bases agree with TRBD2. Germline-derived CDR1 and CDR2 are LNHDA and SQIVND (reference sequence). Trimming took 6 bases from V and 3 from J; bases not matched to a gene: 4. The CDR3 covers 14 residues. DNA of the CDR3: TGTGCCAGTAGGCCCACTAGCGGGGGCTACGAGCAGTACTTC. This encodes CASRPTSGGYEQYF.

The gene calls are TRBV27 and TRBJ1-2; 8 bases match TRBD1. The CDR3 length is 13 residues. V gave up 6 bases and J gave up 4 bases; unmatched junction bases: 4. Looked up from germline, CDR1 is MNHEY and CDR2 is SMNVEV (reference sequence). The CDR3 coding sequence is TGTGCCAGCAGGGAGCAGGGGGCCTATGGCTACACCTTC. This gives the protein CASREQGAYGYTF.